What follows describes a single T cell receptor (beta chain). Its antigen is still unknown. The repertoire was sequenced with immunoSEQ multiplex PCR; TCRdb's copy has only in-frame clones and lacks some. The repertoire holds 70,000 to 75,000 clones, with 94% as singletons. The sample belongs to a study of cytomegalovirus exposure and HLA in healthy donors. General study findings and limits: The authors enumerated 150 to 200 TCR beta chains as linked to cytomegalovirus.

The donors were in the roughly 130-subject validation cohort, distinct from the roughly 670-subject first cohort. The sample consisted of PBMCs. The TCR comes from a woman aged 18-35 years in good health and CMV-seronegative.

The CDR3 sequence: CASSGRQPNTEAFF. The CDR3 nucleotides read TGTGCCAGCAGTGGTAGACAGCCGAACACTGAAGCTTTCTTT. The V call is TRBV7-2, the J call TRBJ1-1; D perhaps matches TRBD1 (5 bases). Germline CDR1 is SGHTA and CDR2 is FQGNSA. The V and J ends lost 6 bases and 1 base respectively, with 12 bases between them. The CDR3 loop spans 14 amino acids.